The rows below give T cell receptor beta chains drawn from one sample of a study of cytomegalovirus exposure and HLA in healthy donors. Here immunoSEQ multiplex PCR was the method, and the copy in TCRdb shows in-frame clones only, minus some. The profile shows more than 95,000 clones, approximately 80% of them singletons. Sequencing was done on a sample of PBMCs. The receptors stem from a young man in good health and CMV-seronegative. Each CDR3 is given with its conserved first and last residue. Fields, in order: CDR3 length, clone size, D gene, J gene, V gene, CDR3 protein, CDR3 DNA. The D gene is left open where the match is weak. The listing skips clone size in some rows; elsewhere it reads once, few, many or a size class.

14	-	TRBD2	TRBJ2-7	TRBV27	CASRRTSGLYEQYF	TGTGCCAGCAGGAGGACTAGCGGTCTCTACGAGCAGTACTTC
16	-	TRBD1	TRBJ1-2	TRBV6-1	CASSEHGTGGYYGYTF	TGTGCCAGCAGTGAGCATGGGACAGGGGGGTACTATGGCTACACCTTC
18	-	-	TRBJ1-5	TRBV18	CASSPVAAGSYSNQPQHF	TGTGCCAGCTCACCGGTCGCCGCAGGTTCCTATAGCAATCAGCCCCAGCATTTT
13	once	TRBD1	TRBJ2-2	TRBV6-5	CASKRGPTGELFF	TGTGCCAGCAAGAGGGGGCCCACCGGGGAGCTGTTTTTT
15	once	TRBD1	TRBJ1-1	TRBV14	CARLHKGTGGTEAFF	TGTGCCAGACTACATAAGGGGACAGGGGGCACTGAAGCTTTCTTT
11	once	-	TRBJ1-2	TRBV29-1	CSALTDYGYTF	TGCAGCGCCCTGACAGACTATGGCTACACCTTC
15	-	-	TRBJ1-4	TRBV7-9	CASSSGETPNEKLFF	TGTGCCAGCAGCTCAGGTGAAACCCCTAATGAAAAACTGTTTTTT
12	once	-	TRBJ2-5	TRBV29-1	CSVRQALETQYF	TGCAGCGTTCGACAGGCTCTTGAGACCCAGTACTTC
13	-	-	TRBJ1-1	TRBV18	CASSLSENTEAFF	TGTGCCAGCTCACTTTCAGAGAACACTGAAGCTTTCTTT
14	-	-	TRBJ2-7	TRBV5-4	CASTRPGASYEQYF	TGTGCCAGCACCCGGCCAGGGGCTTCCTACGAGCAGTACTTC
16	few	-	TRBJ1-2	TRBV7-2	CASSLGGTSLSYGYTF	TGTGCCAGCAGCTTAGGTGGGACTTCTCTGAGCTATGGCTACACCTTC